This T cell receptor beta chain stems from a study of T-cell reconstitution after alpha-beta-depleted transplantation in children. Only a few counts were recorded for this clonotype. Preparation of the TCRbeta library used unique molecular identifiers. TCRdb re-analysed the PCR reads in MiXCR, keeping a single row per CDR3 protein. The sample has around 370,000 distinct CDR3 sequences, over 9% seen once; the top ten hold around 2.5%. Trimming at V came to 3 bases and at J to 6 bases, leaving 4 bases not matched to a gene. Germline lookup yields CDR1 SQVTM and CDR2 ANQGSEA. This CDR3 spans 12 amino acids.

This specimen was PBMCs from the stem cell graft donor, taken from the stem cell graft. The clonotype originates from a human donor who donated a stem cell graft to a child with acute lymphoblastic leukemia. The chain links TRBV29-1 to TRBJ1-1; 7 bases align to TRBD1. CDR3 residues: CSVETGPSEAFF. For the CDR3, the DNA is TGCAGCGTTGAGACAGGGCCTTCTGAAGCTTTCTTT.